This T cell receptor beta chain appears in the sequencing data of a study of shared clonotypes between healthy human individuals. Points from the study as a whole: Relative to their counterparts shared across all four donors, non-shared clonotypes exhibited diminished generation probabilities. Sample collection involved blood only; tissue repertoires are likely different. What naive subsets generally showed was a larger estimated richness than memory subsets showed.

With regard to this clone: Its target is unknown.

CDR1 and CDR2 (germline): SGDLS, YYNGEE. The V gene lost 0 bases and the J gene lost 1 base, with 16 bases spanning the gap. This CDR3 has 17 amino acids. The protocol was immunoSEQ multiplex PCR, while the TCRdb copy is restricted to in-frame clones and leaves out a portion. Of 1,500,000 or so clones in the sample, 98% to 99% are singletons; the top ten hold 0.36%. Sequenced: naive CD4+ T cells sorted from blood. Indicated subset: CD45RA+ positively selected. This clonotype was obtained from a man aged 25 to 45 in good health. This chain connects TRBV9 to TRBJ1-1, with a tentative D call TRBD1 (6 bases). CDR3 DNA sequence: TGTGCCAGCAGCGTAGTCGCGACGGGACAAACGAACACTGAAGCTTTCTTT. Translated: CASSVVATGQTNTEAFF.